This entry is about one T cell receptor (beta chain). Using the 5' RACE reads, TCRdb records one entry per CDR3 protein without DNA. The sample table sets out 400,000 to 500,000 distinct CDR3 sequences. The sample comes from a study of monozygotic twins with inflammatory bowel disease. The CDR3 covers 16 residues. Germline CDR1 reads MNHNS; CDR2 reads SASEGT. The chain employs TRBV6-1 and TRBJ2-3; TCRdb's D gene call, TRBD1, goes unchecked for lack of DNA. The sequenced sample consisted of blood. This receptor was obtained from a human donor with ulcerative colitis or Crohn's disease, or a healthy co-twin of an affected twin (not recorded which). The CDR3: CASRPSRDTLGDTQYF.